The rows below give T cell receptor beta chains drawn from one sample of a study of human T cells and chemical hapten exposure. TCRdb re-analysed the RACE reads in MiXCR, keeping a single row per CDR3 protein. The sample yields 200,000 to 300,000 distinct CDR3 sequences, roughly 8.9% seen once. This sample comprised whole blood, obtained in connection with sensitization to the hapten diphenylcyclopropenone (DPC). All receptors come from a woman between 40 and 55 years old with alopecia areata. Some clones in this sample may be carry-over from other donors' samples. The CDR3 runs from the conserved cysteine through the conserved F or W. The order of the fields is clone size, D gene, V gene, J gene, CDR3 protein, CDR3 DNA. A D gene is named only where the DNA matches it firmly. For some rows the clone size is stated as once, few or many, or as a class when expanded; others skip it.

clone_size: many; d_call: -; v_call: TRBV29-1; j_call: TRBJ2-4; cdr3_aa: CSVDVNNIQYF; cdr3_nt: TGCAGCGTTGACGTAAACAACATTCAGTACTTC
clone_size: few; d_call: TRBD1; v_call: TRBV29-1; j_call: TRBJ1-2; cdr3_aa: CSVVDRAGNGYTF; cdr3_nt: TGCAGCGTCGTGGACAGGGCGGGCAATGGCTACACCTTC
clone_size: -; d_call: -; v_call: TRBV7-2; j_call: TRBJ2-1; cdr3_aa: CASSRPGSDEQFF; cdr3_nt: TGTGCCAGCAGCCGCCCCGGGAGCGATGAGCAGTTCTTC
clone_size: many; d_call: -; v_call: TRBV6-2/TRBV6-3; j_call: TRBJ1-1; cdr3_aa: CASSPTNGPEAFF; cdr3_nt: TGTGCCAGCAGCCCTACGAACGGTCCTGAAGCTTTCTTT
clone_size: -; d_call: -; v_call: TRBV28; j_call: TRBJ1-3; cdr3_aa: CASSFFSRRYNTIYF; cdr3_nt: TGTGCCAGCAGTTTTTTCAGCCGGCGGTACAACACCATATATTTT
clone_size: -; d_call: -; v_call: TRBV5-6; j_call: TRBJ1-5; cdr3_aa: CASSLLQGRGSNQPQHF; cdr3_nt: TGTGCCAGCAGCCTATTACAGGGCCGTGGTAGCAATCAGCCCCAGCATTTT
clone_size: -; d_call: TRBD1; v_call: TRBV29-1; j_call: TRBJ2-5; cdr3_aa: CSPLGRTGLETQYF; cdr3_nt: TGCAGCCCCCTAGGCCGGACAGGGCTGGAGACCCAGTACTTC
clone_size: many; d_call: -; v_call: TRBV20-1; j_call: TRBJ2-7; cdr3_aa: CSAARRGNEQYF; cdr3_nt: TGCAGTGCTGCCCGGCGGGGTAACGAGCAGTACTTC
clone_size: few; d_call: TRBD2; v_call: TRBV5-1; j_call: TRBJ2-1; cdr3_aa: CASSLEFPLLAGGPDEQFF; cdr3_nt: TGCGCCAGCAGCTTGGAGTTCCCTCTACTAGCGGGAGGGCCCGATGAGCAGTTCTTC
clone_size: few; d_call: TRBD1; v_call: TRBV2; j_call: TRBJ1-1; cdr3_aa: CASSEQGAEAFF; cdr3_nt: TGTGCCAGCAGTGAACAGGGGGCGGAAGCTTTCTTT
clone_size: few; d_call: -; v_call: TRBV28; j_call: TRBJ1-2; cdr3_aa: CASFWRNGGYTF; cdr3_nt: TGTGCCAGCTTTTGGAGGAACGGGGGCTACACCTTC
clone_size: few; d_call: TRBD1; v_call: TRBV5-1; j_call: TRBJ1-2; cdr3_aa: CASSLTGGANYGYTF; cdr3_nt: TGCGCCAGCAGCTTAACAGGGGGCGCTAACTATGGCTACACCTTC
clone_size: many; d_call: TRBD2; v_call: TRBV5-1; j_call: TRBJ2-2; cdr3_aa: CASSLIGRTGELFF; cdr3_nt: TGCGCCAGCAGCTTGATCGGGAGGACCGGGGAGCTGTTTTTT
clone_size: many; d_call: -; v_call: TRBV20-1; j_call: TRBJ1-6; cdr3_aa: CSARDQNSPLHF; cdr3_nt: TGCAGTGCTAGAGATCAGAATTCACCCCTCCACTTT
clone_size: many; d_call: -; v_call: TRBV6-2/TRBV6-3; j_call: TRBJ2-2; cdr3_aa: CASGERRFF; cdr3_nt: TGTGCCAGCGGCGAACGACGATTTTTT
clone_size: many; d_call: -; v_call: TRBV4-2; j_call: TRBJ1-2; cdr3_aa: CASSQARGIDYGYTF; cdr3_nt: TGTGCCAGCAGCCAAGCACGGGGTATTGACTATGGCTACACCTTC
clone_size: many; d_call: -; v_call: TRBV20-1; j_call: TRBJ1-2; cdr3_aa: CSAMGQDYGYTF; cdr3_nt: TGCAGTGCTATGGGGCAAGACTATGGCTACACCTTC
clone_size: -; d_call: -; v_call: TRBV28; j_call: TRBJ2-7; cdr3_aa: CASSTGTVPYEQYF; cdr3_nt: TGTGCCAGCAGTACCGGGACGGTCCCCTACGAGCAGTACTTC
clone_size: -; d_call: TRBD1; v_call: TRBV20-1; j_call: TRBJ2-2; cdr3_aa: CSARSGTGAGELFF; cdr3_nt: TGCAGTGCTAGATCTGGGACAGGGGCCGGGGAGCTGTTTTTT
clone_size: -; d_call: TRBD1; v_call: TRBV12-3/TRBV12-4; j_call: TRBJ2-5; cdr3_aa: CASSLRQGVQTQYF; cdr3_nt: TGTGCCAGCAGTCTCCGACAGGGCGTTCAGACCCAGTACTTC
clone_size: -; d_call: TRBD1; v_call: TRBV9; j_call: TRBJ2-7; cdr3_aa: CASSETHTGGAYEQYF; cdr3_nt: TGTGCCAGCAGCGAGACCCATACAGGGGGCGCCTACGAGCAGTACTTC
clone_size: few; d_call: TRBD1; v_call: TRBV5-1; j_call: TRBJ2-3; cdr3_aa: CASSLRTGGPTDTQYF; cdr3_nt: TGCGCCAGCAGCCTCAGGACAGGGGGCCCGACAGATACGCAGTATTTT
clone_size: many; d_call: -; v_call: TRBV28; j_call: TRBJ1-3; cdr3_aa: CASTTSRGNTIYF; cdr3_nt: TGTGCCAGCACCACCTCTCGAGGAAACACCATATATTTT
clone_size: many; d_call: TRBD2; v_call: TRBV29-1; j_call: TRBJ2-5; cdr3_aa: CSSSVASGEETQYF; cdr3_nt: TGCAGCTCCTCGGTGGCTAGCGGGGAAGAGACCCAGTACTTC
clone_size: -; d_call: -; v_call: TRBV4-3; j_call: TRBJ2-6; cdr3_aa: CASSQDLISTSTADPGANVLTF; cdr3_nt: TGCGCCAGCAGCCAAGATCTTATCTCGACTTCAACGGCTGACCCTGGGGCCAACGTCCTGACTTTC
clone_size: few; d_call: -; v_call: TRBV7-2; j_call: TRBJ2-3; cdr3_aa: CASSLSLVTDTQYF; cdr3_nt: TGTGCCAGCAGCTTGAGTTTGGTCACAGATACGCAGTATTTT
clone_size: few; d_call: -; v_call: TRBV28; j_call: TRBJ2-7; cdr3_aa: CASSFLQGPMTEQYF; cdr3_nt: TGTGCCAGCAGTTTTCTCCAGGGACCCATGACCGAGCAGTACTTC
clone_size: few; d_call: -; v_call: TRBV6-5; j_call: TRBJ2-3; cdr3_aa: CASTRAFGRAATDTQYF; cdr3_nt: TGTGCCAGCACCCGAGCGTTTGGGAGAGCGGCCACAGATACGCAGTATTTT
clone_size: -; d_call: TRBD1; v_call: TRBV18; j_call: TRBJ2-1; cdr3_aa: CASSPRDRGFYNEQFF; cdr3_nt: TGTGCCAGCTCACCACGGGACAGGGGGTTCTACAATGAGCAGTTCTTC
clone_size: few; d_call: TRBD2; v_call: TRBV28; j_call: TRBJ2-5; cdr3_aa: CASSLQLAETQETQYF; cdr3_nt: TGTGCCAGCAGTTTACAACTAGCGGAAACCCAAGAGACCCAGTACTTC
clone_size: -; d_call: -; v_call: TRBV29-1; j_call: TRBJ2-1; cdr3_aa: CSVEDQNSYNEQFF; cdr3_nt: TGCAGCGTTGAAGACCAGAACTCCTACAATGAGCAGTTCTTC
clone_size: -; d_call: -; v_call: TRBV5-4; j_call: TRBJ1-2; cdr3_aa: CASSLDDNYGYTF; cdr3_nt: TGTGCCAGCAGCTTGGACGACAACTATGGCTACACCTTC
clone_size: few; d_call: TRBD2; v_call: TRBV11-3; j_call: TRBJ2-1; cdr3_aa: CASSLVRGLAAQGEQFF; cdr3_nt: TGTGCCAGCAGCTTAGTTAGGGGACTAGCGGCACAGGGTGAGCAGTTCTTC
clone_size: many; d_call: -; v_call: TRBV25-1; j_call: TRBJ2-1; cdr3_aa: CASNAAPPVGEQFF; cdr3_nt: TGTGCCAGCAACGCTGCCCCCCCCGTGGGTGAGCAGTTCTTC
clone_size: -; d_call: -; v_call: TRBV4-3; j_call: TRBJ2-3; cdr3_aa: CASSHSVLRSDTQYF; cdr3_nt: TGCGCCAGCAGCCACAGCGTACTGAGGTCAGATACGCAGTATTTT
clone_size: few; d_call: TRBD2; v_call: TRBV4-1; j_call: TRBJ2-1; cdr3_aa: CASSQGTSERAYNEQFF; cdr3_nt: TGCGCCAGCAGCCAAGGGACTAGCGAAAGGGCCTACAATGAGCAGTTCTTC
clone_size: -; d_call: -; v_call: TRBV28; j_call: TRBJ2-7; cdr3_aa: CASSPGTVGFGQYF; cdr3_nt: TGTGCCAGCAGTCCCGGGACGGTCGGGTTTGGGCAGTACTTC
clone_size: few; d_call: -; v_call: TRBV28; j_call: TRBJ1-5; cdr3_aa: CASSLRSGGYGNQPQHF; cdr3_nt: TGTGCCAGCAGTTTACGATCGGGGGGTTACGGCAATCAGCCCCAGCATTTT
clone_size: few; d_call: -; v_call: TRBV10-2; j_call: TRBJ2-3; cdr3_aa: CASSLAPVRDTQYF; cdr3_nt: TGCGCCAGCAGCCTAGCGCCCGTAAGAGATACGCAGTATTTT
clone_size: many; d_call: -; v_call: TRBV4-1; j_call: TRBJ1-2; cdr3_aa: CASSANGGFRLGYTF; cdr3_nt: TGCGCCAGCAGCGCAAATGGGGGGTTTCGACTGGGCTACACCTTC
clone_size: few; d_call: TRBD2; v_call: TRBV28; j_call: TRBJ2-7; cdr3_aa: CASSSTSGRASYEQYF; cdr3_nt: TGTGCCAGCAGTTCCACTAGCGGGAGAGCGTCCTACGAGCAGTACTTC
clone_size: -; d_call: TRBD2; v_call: TRBV27; j_call: TRBJ2-3; cdr3_aa: CASKIAGGRGTQYF; cdr3_nt: TGTGCCAGCAAAATAGCGGGAGGGCGTGGTACGCAGTATTTT
clone_size: -; d_call: -; v_call: TRBV6-5; j_call: TRBJ2-3; cdr3_aa: CASSHGVHTDTQYF; cdr3_nt: TGTGCCAGCAGCCACGGGGTCCACACAGATACGCAGTATTTT
clone_size: few; d_call: -; v_call: TRBV12-3/TRBV12-4; j_call: TRBJ2-1; cdr3_aa: CASNLGDRGLTQFF; cdr3_nt: TGTGCCAGCAACTTAGGGGACCGGGGACTGACTCAGTTCTTC
clone_size: few; d_call: -; v_call: TRBV7-9; j_call: TRBJ1-1; cdr3_aa: CASSLGLSMNTEAFF; cdr3_nt: TGTGCCAGCAGCTTGGGGCTCAGCATGAACACTGAAGCTTTCTTT
clone_size: -; d_call: TRBD2; v_call: TRBV28; j_call: TRBJ2-7; cdr3_aa: CASSLSGSSQYF; cdr3_nt: TGTGCCAGCAGCCTCAGCGGGAGCTCGCAGTACTTC
clone_size: -; d_call: -; v_call: TRBV4-3; j_call: TRBJ1-2; cdr3_aa: CASSQDLFIGAGYTF; cdr3_nt: TGCGCCAGCAGCCAAGACTTGTTCATCGGGGCCGGCTACACCTTC
clone_size: -; d_call: -; v_call: TRBV4-3; j_call: TRBJ2-3; cdr3_aa: CASSQVQGGLGDTQYF; cdr3_nt: TGCGCCAGCAGCCAAGTCCAGGGAGGACTCGGAGATACGCAGTATTTT
clone_size: -; d_call: TRBD1; v_call: TRBV5-1; j_call: TRBJ2-7; cdr3_aa: CASSNRDRAYEQYF; cdr3_nt: TGCGCCAGCAGCAACCGGGACAGGGCTTACGAGCAGTACTTC